Listed below are T cell receptor beta chains from one sample, sequenced in a study of vaccination effects on CD4 cells after COVID-19. The assay was immunoSEQ multiplex PCR, and TCRdb's table has in-frame clones only and misses some. The sample includes roughly 59,000 clones, just under 80% seen only once; the top ten take approximately 1.9%. These receptors are not linked to any known antigen. The material sequenced was CD4+ T cells from PBMCs cultured with HCoV-OC43 spike peptides, taken after COVID-19 vaccination. These receptors were obtained from a human donor who received a COVID-19 vaccine. CDR3s include the opening cysteine and the closing phenylalanine or tryptophan. D genes are given only for firm matches. Some rows mark clone size as missing; the rest say once, few, many or name a class of expanded clone.

V	size	D	J	CDR3	DNA
TRBV10-1	NA	NA	TRBJ2-2	CASSHGTNTGELFF	TGCGCCAGCAGCCACGGAACGAACACCGGGGAGCTGTTTTTT
TRBV7-9	NA	NA	TRBJ1-1	CASSPGVRDTEAFF	TGTGCCAGCAGCCCAGGGGTCCGGGACACTGAAGCTTTCTTT
TRBV29-1	NA	TRBD2	TRBJ2-3	CSVEGGGKDTQYF	TGCAGCGTTGAAGGCGGGGGAAAAGATACGCAGTATTTT
TRBV19	NA	TRBD1	TRBJ1-1	CASSRQGVGTEAFF	TGTGCCAGTAGCAGACAGGGGGTTGGTACTGAAGCTTTCTTT
TRBV6-5	NA	NA	TRBJ1-1	CATSPQGMNPEAFF	TGTGCCACCTCCCCACAGGGAATGAACCCTGAAGCTTTCTTT
TRBV30	NA	TRBD1	TRBJ1-5	CAWSRGQVSSNQPQHF	TGTGCCTGGAGTAGGGGACAGGTGAGCAGCAATCAGCCCCAGCATTTT
TRBV5-1	NA	NA	TRBJ1-2	CASSLEGSHGYTF	TGCGCCAGCAGCTTGGAGGGGAGCCATGGCTACACCTTC
TRBV10-2	NA	NA	TRBJ1-2	CASRETANYGYTF	TGCGCCAGCAGGGAGACAGCGAACTATGGCTACACCTTC
TRBV24-1	few	NA	TRBJ1-2	CATSDPRVDYGYTF	TGTGCCACCAGTGACCCTCGGGTAGACTATGGCTACACCTTC
TRBV20-1	NA	TRBD1	TRBJ1-6	CSASGQAVSPYNSPLHF	TGCAGTGCTAGTGGACAGGCCGTTTCCCCCTATAATTCACCCCTCCACTTT
TRBV5-1	NA	TRBD2	TRBJ2-3	CASSFLAGDLTDTQYF	TGCGCCAGCAGTTTTTTAGCGGGGGACCTCACAGATACGCAGTATTTT
TRBV6-5	NA	NA	TRBJ1-1	CASDPLTNTEAFF	TGTGCCAGCGACCCCCTAACGAACACTGAAGCTTTCTTT
TRBV6-5	NA	NA	TRBJ2-2	CASSRRTVNGELFF	TGTGCCAGCAGTCGAAGGACAGTTAACGGGGAGCTGTTTTTT
TRBV12-3/TRBV12-4	NA	NA	TRBJ1-5	CASNRGNQPQHF	TGTGCCAGCAATCGGGGCAATCAGCCCCAGCATTTT
TRBV19	NA	NA	TRBJ1-5	CASSIGGHGNQPQHF	TGTGCCAGTAGTATAGGGGGCCATGGCAATCAGCCCCAGCATTTT
TRBV5-1	NA	NA	TRBJ2-5	CASGLRDYQETQYF	TGCGCCAGCGGTCTCCGGGACTACCAAGAGACCCAGTACTTC
TRBV10-3	NA	TRBD1	TRBJ2-3	CAISDWGTGTDTQYF	TGTGCCATCAGTGACTGGGGGACAGGGACAGATACGCAGTATTTT
TRBV3-1/TRBV3-2	NA	NA	TRBJ1-6	CASSKTGNSPLHF	TGTGCCAGCAGCAAAACAGGGAACTCACCCCTCCACTTT
TRBV27	NA	NA	TRBJ1-6	CASSLRQVNNSPLHF	TGTGCCAGCAGTCTCCGACAGGTGAATAATTCACCCCTCCACTTT
TRBV6-4	NA	TRBD1	TRBJ2-1	CASSRDRGDEQFF	TGTGCCAGCAGTAGGGACAGGGGCGATGAGCAGTTCTTC
TRBV5-5	NA	NA	TRBJ1-1	CASSFGQPMNTEAFF	TGTGCCAGCAGCTTCGGACAGCCCATGAACACTGAAGCTTTCTTT
TRBV27	few	NA	TRBJ1-5	CASSLKWGLSNQPQHF	TGTGCCAGCAGCCTCAAATGGGGTTTAAGCAATCAGCCCCAGCATTTT
TRBV7-6	NA	TRBD1	TRBJ1-1	CASSPRQGLNTEAFF	TGTGCCAGCAGCCCGCGACAGGGGTTGAACACTGAAGCTTTCTTT
TRBV18	NA	NA	TRBJ2-1	CASSPSGFSYNEQFF	TGTGCCAGCTCACCTAGCGGCTTCTCCTACAATGAGCAGTTCTTC
TRBV28	NA	TRBD1	TRBJ1-4	CASSFLSAGGGKLFF	TGTGCCAGCAGTTTTTTGTCCGCAGGGGGTGGAAAACTGTTTTTT
TRBV6-7	NA	TRBD1	TRBJ1-2	CASRTQQTGGPNYGYTF	TGTGCCAGCAGGACCCAACAGACAGGGGGCCCCAACTATGGCTACACCTTC
TRBV10-3	NA	NA	TRBJ1-5	CAISVNSNQPQHF	TGTGCCATCAGTGTTAACAGCAATCAGCCCCAGCATTTT
TRBV4-1	NA	NA	TRBJ1-4	CASSQDSRHNEKLFF	TGCGCCAGCAGCCAAGACAGCCGTCATAATGAAAAACTGTTTTTT
TRBV5-1	once	TRBD1	TRBJ2-1	CASSLDGQGSYNEQFF	TGCGCCAGCAGCTTGGATGGACAGGGGTCCTACAATGAGCAGTTCTTC
TRBV12-3/TRBV12-4	once	NA	TRBJ2-3	CASRGPDTQYF	TGTGCCAGCCGGGGCCCCGATACGCAGTATTTT
TRBV5-4	NA	NA	TRBJ1-3	CASSLKSGNTIYF	TGTGCCAGCAGCTTGAAATCTGGAAACACCATATATTTT
TRBV3-1/TRBV3-2	NA	TRBD1	TRBJ1-1	CASSHEGQVTEAFF	TGTGCCAGCAGCCACGAAGGACAGGTCACTGAAGCTTTCTTT
TRBV6-5	NA	NA	TRBJ2-2	CASSLRRAGELFF	TGTGCCAGCAGTTTGAGGCGGGCCGGGGAGCTGTTTTTT
TRBV6-5	few	NA	TRBJ1-2	CASRRQANYGYTF	TGTGCCAGCAGACGACAGGCTAACTATGGCTACACCTTC
TRBV4-1	few	NA	TRBJ2-2	CASSQAETGELFF	TGCGCCAGCAGCCAAGCAGAAACCGGGGAGCTGTTTTTT
TRBV7-2	NA	TRBD1	TRBJ2-5	CASSLDRGWETQYF	TGTGCCAGCAGCTTAGACAGGGGCTGGGAGACCCAGTACTTC
TRBV6-4	once	TRBD1	TRBJ2-1	CASSDWNRGRFGEQFF	TGTGCCAGCAGTGACTGGAACAGGGGGCGGTTCGGTGAGCAGTTCTTC
TRBV12-3/TRBV12-4	NA	NA	TRBJ2-1	CASSQQGYNEQFF	TGTGCCAGCAGTCAACAGGGCTACAATGAGCAGTTCTTC
TRBV4-1	NA	NA	TRBJ1-2	CASSQDRVAYGYTF	TGCGCCAGCAGCCAAGACAGGGTCGCCTATGGCTACACCTTC
TRBV19	NA	NA	TRBJ1-5	CASQGYSNQPQHF	TGTGCCAGTCAGGGGTATAGCAATCAGCCCCAGCATTTT
TRBV6-5	once	TRBD1	TRBJ2-2	CATSKGQGLGELFF	TGTGCCACCTCCAAGGGACAGGGGCTAGGGGAGCTGTTTTTT
TRBV15	NA	NA	TRBJ1-4	CATSRSVGNEKLFF	TGTGCCACCAGCAGGTCAGTGGGCAATGAAAAACTGTTTTTT
TRBV27	NA	NA	TRBJ2-1	CASNPGGASQSEQFF	TGTGCCAGCAATCCCGGGGGCGCGTCACAATCCGAGCAGTTCTTC
TRBV6-2/TRBV6-3	NA	NA	TRBJ2-3	CASSFPMKAVSTDTQYF	TGTGCCAGCAGTTTCCCAATGAAGGCCGTCAGCACAGATACGCAGTATTTT
TRBV18	NA	NA	TRBJ1-3	CASSPNRHTSGNTIYF	TGTGCCAGCTCACCGAACAGGCACACCTCTGGAAACACCATATATTTT
TRBV19	NA	NA	TRBJ1-5	CASSKQHGGNQPQHF	TGTGCCAGTAGCAAACAGCATGGGGGCAATCAGCCCCAGCATTTT